A selection of T cell receptor beta chains follows, all from one sample in a study of blood T cell repertoires in COVID-19. Clones were read by immunoSEQ multiplex PCR, and TCRdb kept only the in-frame ones, dropping some. This table holds roughly 400,000 clones, around 91% found once. Material: PBMCs or T cells enriched from blood (not recorded which). These receptors were collected from a man aged 25-45 years who had recovered from COVID-19. The CDR3 runs from the conserved cysteine through the conserved F or W. The D gene is left open where the match is weak. Clone size is not always given. Where it is, it says once, few, many or a class for expanded clones.

NA,TRBJ2-1,TRBD2,TRBV18,CASSPGTNSYNEQFF,TGTGCCAGCTCGCCCGGGACTAACTCCTACAATGAGCAGTTCTTC
once,TRBJ2-7,NA,TRBV13,CASSFSVGKSYEQYF,TGTGCCAGCAGCTTCTCCGTGGGCAAGTCCTACGAGCAGTACTTC
few,TRBJ1-2,NA,TRBV28,CASRRSGTYANYGYTF,TGTGCCAGCAGGCGTTCCGGGACATATGCTAACTATGGCTACACCTTC
NA,TRBJ1-1,TRBD1,TRBV5-5,CASSSKAMGQTNTEAFF,TGTGCCAGCAGCTCGAAAGCAATGGGACAGACCAACACTGAAGCTTTCTTT
once,TRBJ2-7,TRBD2,TRBV7-9,CASSSRTSGVEQYF,TGTGCCAGCAGCTCCCGGACTAGCGGGGTCGAGCAGTACTTC
once,TRBJ1-5,TRBD1,TRBV28,CASGGNGQGARQPQHF,TGTGCCAGCGGGGGCAACGGACAGGGGGCGCGACAGCCCCAGCATTTT
NA,TRBJ1-2,TRBD1,TRBV28,CASSLSDRAYGYTF,TGTGCCAGCAGTTTGTCAGACAGGGCCTATGGCTACACCTTC
NA,TRBJ2-7,TRBD2,TRBV5-1,CASSLSGRELYEQYF,TGCGCCAGCAGTCTTAGCGGGAGGGAGCTCTACGAGCAGTACTTC
NA,TRBJ2-3,NA,TRBV10-3,CASGATDTQYF,TGTGCCTCGGGAGCCACAGATACGCAGTATTTT
once,TRBJ1-6,NA,TRBV5-1,CASSPQGGQNSPLHF,TGCGCCAGCAGCCCGCAAGGGGGACAAAATTCACCCCTCCACTTT
NA,TRBJ2-7,TRBD1,TRBV5-5,CASSLANVGTGYYEQYF,TGTGCCAGCAGCTTGGCCAATGTTGGGACAGGGTACTACGAGCAGTACTTC
NA,TRBJ2-4,NA,TRBV2,CASSEALTRVLAKNIQYF,TGTGCCAGCAGTGAAGCTTTGACTAGAGTTTTAGCCAAAAACATTCAGTACTTC
NA,TRBJ2-5,NA,TRBV7-3,CASSLTGPPETQYF,TGTGCCAGCAGCTTAACGGGGCCCCCAGAGACCCAGTACTTC
NA,TRBJ1-1,NA,TRBV3-1/TRBV3-2,CASSQANTEAFF,TGTGCCAGCAGCCAGGCAAACACTGAAGCTTTCTTT
NA,TRBJ2-7,NA,TRBV29-1,CSVTDYEQYF,TGCAGCGTAACAGACTACGAGCAGTACTTC
NA,TRBJ2-7,NA,TRBV7-9,CASSLEGDEQYF,TGTGCCAGCAGCTTAGAGGGGGACGAGCAGTACTTC
NA,TRBJ1-2,TRBD1,TRBV7-8,CASSLEWTGLSNYGYTF,TGTGCCAGCAGCTTAGAATGGACAGGGTTGTCGAACTATGGCTACACCTTC
NA,TRBJ2-4,NA,TRBV10-2,CATRDTPKNIQYF,TGCGCCACCAGGGACACCCCCAAAAACATTCAGTACTTC
NA,TRBJ2-1,TRBD1,TRBV24-1,CATSGTGWNNEQFF,TGTGCCACCTCCGGGACAGGGTGGAACAATGAGCAGTTCTTC
NA,TRBJ1-2,NA,TRBV28,CASLSGESDPFYGYTF,TGTGCCAGCCTTTCCGGGGAGTCTGACCCTTTTTATGGCTACACCTTC
NA,TRBJ2-5,NA,TRBV2,CASSEGGRGIQYF,TGTGCCAGCAGTGAAGGGGGCAGGGGCATCCAGTACTTC
NA,TRBJ1-2,NA,TRBV7-2,CASSIPGLEPLRRGGYTF,TGTGCCAGCAGCATACCGGGACTAGAACCTTTACGACGAGGCGGCTACACCTTC
NA,TRBJ2-3,NA,TRBV6-5,CATRVKGADTQYF,TGTGCCACCAGAGTGAAGGGGGCAGATACGCAGTATTTT